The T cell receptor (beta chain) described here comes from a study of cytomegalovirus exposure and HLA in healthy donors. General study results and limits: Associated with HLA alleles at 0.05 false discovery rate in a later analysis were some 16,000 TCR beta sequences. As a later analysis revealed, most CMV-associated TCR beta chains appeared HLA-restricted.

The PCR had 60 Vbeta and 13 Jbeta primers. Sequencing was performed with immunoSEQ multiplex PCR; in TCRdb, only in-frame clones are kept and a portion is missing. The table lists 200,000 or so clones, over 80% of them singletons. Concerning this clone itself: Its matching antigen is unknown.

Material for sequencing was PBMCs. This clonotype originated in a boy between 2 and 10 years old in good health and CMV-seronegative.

The CDR3 is CAWSVTLALDGYTF. The CDR3, as DNA: TGTGCCTGGAGTGTAACCCTCGCGTTGGATGGCTACACCTTC. This chain joins TRBV30 and TRBJ1-2; no firm D call. The CDR3 extends over 14 amino acids. CDR1 is GTSNPN, CDR2 SVGIG, per germline (reference sequence). V lost 0 bases to trimming and J lost 6 bases, with 14 bases between them.